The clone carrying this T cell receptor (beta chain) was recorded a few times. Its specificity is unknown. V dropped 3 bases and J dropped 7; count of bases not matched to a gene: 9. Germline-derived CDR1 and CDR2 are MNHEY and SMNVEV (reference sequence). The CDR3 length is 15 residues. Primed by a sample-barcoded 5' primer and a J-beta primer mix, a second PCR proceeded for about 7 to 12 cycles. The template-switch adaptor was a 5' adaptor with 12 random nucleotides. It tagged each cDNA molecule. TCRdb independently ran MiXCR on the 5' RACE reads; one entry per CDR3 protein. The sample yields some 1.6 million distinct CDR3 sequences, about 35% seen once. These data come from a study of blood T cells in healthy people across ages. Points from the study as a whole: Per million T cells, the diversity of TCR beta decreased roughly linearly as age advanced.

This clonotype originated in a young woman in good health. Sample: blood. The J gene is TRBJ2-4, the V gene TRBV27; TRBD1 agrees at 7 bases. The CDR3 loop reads CASSFIRDSGNIQYF. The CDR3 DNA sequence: TGTGCCAGCAGTTTCATACGGGACAGTGGGAACATTCAGTACTTC.